One sample yielded the 12 T cell receptor beta chains listed below, sequenced in a study of blood T cells in healthy people across ages (dated by TCRdb to 2014 to 2015). Library preparation employed 5' RACE. Sequencer: Illumina HiSeq 2500. A second PCR of roughly 7 to 11 cycles was performed with a sample-barcoded 5' primer and a J-beta primer mix. TCRdb trimmed the raw reads at Q25, called clones with MiXCR and kept productive beta chains. Here each entry gathers all rows of one CDR3 protein and keeps the most common genes and DNA. The sample records 780,000 or so distinct CDR3 sequences, about 25% of which are singletons. Around 3.6% of the sample comes from the top ten. This same sample was also part of a study on T cells of mothers and their children.

The specimen was blood. All receptors derive from a boy between 5 and 17 years old in good health.

The gene calls are TRBV4-3 and TRBJ1-3, with D perhaps TRBD1 (6 bases). Trimming took off 3 bases at V and 0 bases at J, with 12 bases between the two ends. Germline V gene sequence: CDR1 LGHNA, CDR2 YSLEER. There are 16 residues in the CDR3. Written as DNA, the CDR3 is TGCGCCAGCAGCCAGGCCTGGGACACCTCTGGAAACACCATATATTTT. It yields the protein CASSQAWDTSGNTIYF.

This clonotype was found a few times. V usage is TRBV7-3 and J usage is TRBJ2-5; the D gene is possibly TRBD2 (5 bases). CDR3 length: 14 amino acids. CDR1 is SGHTA, CDR2 FQGTGA, per germline. V was clipped by 7 bases and J by 7 bases, with 19 bases between them. CDR3 coding DNA: TGTGCCAGCACTCAGCGGCGGGTAGAGAGGACCCAGTACTTC. Translated: CASTQRRVERTQYF.

This clonotype was counted between two and nine times. This chain joins TRBV29-1 and TRBJ2-1; TRBD1 matches at 7 bases. The V gene's germline CDR1 is SQVTM and CDR2 ANQGSEA. J gave up 8 bases and V 7 bases, and 8 bases lay outside the gene matches. CDR3 length: 12 residues. The CDR3 DNA reads TGCAGCGCTTCTGACAGGGCCCATGAGCAGTTCTTC. This sequence encodes CSASDRAHEQFF.

The chain combines TRBV12-3 or TRBV12-4 with TRBJ1-5; TRBD1 is a possible D gene (6 bases). The ends were cut back, 6 bases at V and 1 base at J, with 13 bases in the middle. The CDR3 is 15 amino acids. The CDR3 loop is CASSPQGLSNQPQHF. Written as DNA, the CDR3 is TGTGCCAGCAGCCCACAGGGTCTCAGCAATCAGCCCCAGCATTTT.

In DNA form, the CDR3 reads TGTGCCAGCAGTATCCTCCCGCCCGGGCCAGACGAGCAGTACTTC. This gives the protein CASSILPPGPDEQYF. The V call is TRBV6-5, the J call TRBJ2-7; D is undetermined. Germline CDR1 is MNHEY and CDR2 is SVGAGI. Trimming took 5 bases from V and 5 from J, leaving 19 bases between them. The CDR3 totals 15 residues.

The chain joins TRBV29-1 to TRBJ2-3, with D possibly matching TRBD2 (5 bases). V lost 4 bases and J lost 0, with 14 bases in between. In germline, CDR1 is SQVTM, CDR2 ANQGSEA. The CDR3 is 15 residues long. The CDR3 here is CSVGRASSSTDTQYF. The CDR3 bases are TGCAGCGTTGGGCGGGCTTCTTCTAGCACAGATACGCAGTATTTT.

The chain combines TRBV7-9 with TRBJ1-3; D call uncertain. The ends were cut back, 5 bases at V and 0 bases at J, with 11 bases in the middle. CDR3 size: 15 residues. Per germline, CDR1 SEHNR and CDR2 FQNEAQ (reference sequence). The CDR3 is CASSPRASSGNTIYF. The CDR3 DNA is TGTGCCAGCAGCCCACGGGCCAGCTCTGGAAACACCATATATTTT.

This rearrangement joins TRBV28 to TRBJ2-7; D not certain. Per germline, CDR1 MDHEN and CDR2 SYDVKM. The V and J ends lost 4 bases and 0 bases respectively, with 16 bases between them. The CDR3 is 16 residues long. The CDR3 here is CASSWLSDGNSYEQYF. In nucleotides, the CDR3 is TGTGCCAGCAGTTGGCTCTCGGACGGTAACTCCTACGAGCAGTACTTC.

This chain connects TRBV12-3 or TRBV12-4 to TRBJ2-3, with D unclear. Trimming stripped 3 bases from V and 0 bases from J, with 10 bases between. This CDR3 has 15 residues. CDR3 in DNA: TGTGCCAGCAGTTTCCAGGCCACTAGCACAGATACGCAGTATTTT. The encoded protein is CASSFQATSTDTQYF.

This clonotype was counted between two and nine times. V and J are TRBV3-1 and TRBJ1-2; 11 positions match TRBD1. Per the germline V gene, CDR1 is LGHDT and CDR2 is YNNKEL (reference sequence). The CDR3 runs 11 residues. The junction had 1 base not matched to a gene; V was cut back by 5 bases and J by 11 bases. The CDR3 region has the DNA TGTGCCAGCAGCGGGACAGGGGGGTACACCTTC. Encoded protein: CASSGTGGYTF.

V is TRBV6-6 and J is TRBJ2-7, with D possibly matching TRBD2 (6 bases). This CDR3 has 14 amino acids. Trimming took off 7 bases at V and 0 bases at J, with 13 bases between the two ends. Germline V CDR1 and CDR2: MNHNY, SVGAGI (reference sequence). CDR3 protein: CASIGDFSSYEQYF. CDR3 coding DNA: TGTGCCAGCATTGGGGACTTCAGCTCCTACGAGCAGTACTTC.

V gene TRBV20-1 combines with J gene TRBJ2-7, with D perhaps matching TRBD1 (6 bases). CDR1 is DFQATT and CDR2 is SNEGSKA in the germline V gene (reference sequence). This CDR3 has 14 residues. V was clipped by 3 bases and J by 2 bases, with 14 bases between them. CDR3 sequence reads: CSARISAGAYEQYF. The CDR3 DNA sequence: TGCAGTGCTAGGATTTCGGCAGGGGCCTACGAGCAGTACTTC.